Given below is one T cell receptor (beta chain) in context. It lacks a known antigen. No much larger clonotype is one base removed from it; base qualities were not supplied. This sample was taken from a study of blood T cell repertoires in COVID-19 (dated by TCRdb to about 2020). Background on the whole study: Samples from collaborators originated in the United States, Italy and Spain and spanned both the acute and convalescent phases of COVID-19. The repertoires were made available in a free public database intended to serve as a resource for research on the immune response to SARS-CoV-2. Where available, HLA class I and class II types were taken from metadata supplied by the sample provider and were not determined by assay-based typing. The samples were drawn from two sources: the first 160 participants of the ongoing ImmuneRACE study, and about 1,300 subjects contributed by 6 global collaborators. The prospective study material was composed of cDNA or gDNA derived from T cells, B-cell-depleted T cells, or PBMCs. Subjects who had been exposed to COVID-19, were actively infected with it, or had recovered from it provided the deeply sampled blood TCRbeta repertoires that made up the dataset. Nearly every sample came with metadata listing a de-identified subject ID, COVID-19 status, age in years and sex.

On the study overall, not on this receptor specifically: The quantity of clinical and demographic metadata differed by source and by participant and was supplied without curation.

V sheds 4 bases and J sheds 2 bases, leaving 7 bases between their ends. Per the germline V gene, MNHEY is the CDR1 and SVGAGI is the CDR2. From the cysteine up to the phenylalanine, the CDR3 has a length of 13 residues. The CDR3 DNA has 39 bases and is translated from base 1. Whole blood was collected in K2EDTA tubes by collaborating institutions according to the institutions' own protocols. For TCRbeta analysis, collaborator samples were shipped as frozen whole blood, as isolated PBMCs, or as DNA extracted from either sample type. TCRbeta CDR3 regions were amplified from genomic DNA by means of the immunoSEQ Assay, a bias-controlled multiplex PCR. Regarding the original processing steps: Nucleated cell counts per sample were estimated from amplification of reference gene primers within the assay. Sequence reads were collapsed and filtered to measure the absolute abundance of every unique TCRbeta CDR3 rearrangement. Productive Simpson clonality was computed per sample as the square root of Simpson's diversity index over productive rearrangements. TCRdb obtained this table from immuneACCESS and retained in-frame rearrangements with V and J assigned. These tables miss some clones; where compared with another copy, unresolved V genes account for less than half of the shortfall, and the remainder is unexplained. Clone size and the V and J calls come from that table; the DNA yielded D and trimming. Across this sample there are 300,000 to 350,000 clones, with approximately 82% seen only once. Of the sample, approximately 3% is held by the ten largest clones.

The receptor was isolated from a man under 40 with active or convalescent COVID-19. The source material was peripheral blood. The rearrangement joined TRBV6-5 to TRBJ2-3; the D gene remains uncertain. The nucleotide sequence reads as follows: TGTGCCAGCAGTTCAGTTAACACAGATACGCAGTATTTT. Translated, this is CASSSVNTDTQYF.